Listed below are T cell receptor beta chains from one sample, sequenced in a study of T cells after yellow fever vaccination. MiXCR, run by TCRdb on the 5' RACE reads, gives a single entry per CDR3 protein. The sample shows 250,000 to 400,000 distinct CDR3 sequences, approximately 4.3% of them seen only once. The specimen comprised PBMCs, sampled 15 days after the yellow fever booster vaccination. Source of these receptors: a man aged 18 to 30 who received the YFV17D yellow fever vaccine. CDR3s include the opening cysteine and the closing phenylalanine or tryptophan. D genes are given only for firm matches. Clone size is given for some rows only: seen once, a few or many times, or a class if the clone is expanded.

v_call	j_call	clone_size	d_call	cdr3_nt	cdr3_aa
TRBV7-2	TRBJ2-1	many	TRBD2	TGTGCCAGCAGCCGCCGGGGGGACTCCTACAATGAGCAGTTCTTC	CASSRRGDSYNEQFF
TRBV12-5	TRBJ2-5	many	TRBD1	TGTGCTAGTGGTCCGGACAGGGGTGAGACCCAGTACTTC	CASGPDRGETQYF
TRBV10-3	TRBJ2-5	-	-	TGTGCCATCAGTGGTGTGCCGGGGACCCCCCAAGAGACCCAGTACTTC	CAISGVPGTPQETQYF
TRBV5-4	TRBJ2-3	few	-	TGTGCCAGCAGCTTGGCAGGTGCAGTGGAAGCGCAGTATTTT	CASSLAGAVEAQYF
TRBV18	TRBJ1-5	-	-	TGTGCCAGCTCGCCCGGGACAAATAATCAGCCCCAGCATTTT	CASSPGTNNQPQHF
TRBV5-1	TRBJ2-6	-	-	TGCGCCAGCAGCACTTACGGGGGATTCTCTGGGGCCAACGTCCTGACTTTC	CASSTYGGFSGANVLTF
TRBV29-1	TRBJ2-4	many	-	TGCAGCGTCTCGCAGGGACCCATTCAGTACTTC	CSVSQGPIQYF
TRBV9	TRBJ2-3	-	TRBD1	TGTGCCAGCAGCCGCGGACAGGTCCACACAGATACGCAGTATTTT	CASSRGQVHTDTQYF
TRBV29-1	TRBJ1-6	many	-	TGCAGCGTGAGGACAGCCTCCTATAATTCACCCCTCCACTTT	CSVRTASYNSPLHF
TRBV12-3/TRBV12-4	TRBJ2-1	many	-	TGTGCCAGCAGTTTAGGGGATGATGAGCAGTTCTTC	CASSLGDDEQFF
TRBV7-9	TRBJ2-5	many	TRBD1	TGTGCCAGCAAGGACAGGGGGGAGACCCAGTACTTC	CASKDRGETQYF